Listed below are T cell receptor beta chains from one sample, sequenced in a study of lymphopenia after photon versus proton radiotherapy. Produced via immunoSEQ multiplex PCR; TCRdb's table is partial and in-frame only. This sample has roughly 53,000 clones, with 65% to 85% found just once. The sample consisted of peripheral blood, taken from a patient treated with photon-based radiotherapy. These TCRs come from a man aged 45-60 years with gastric cancer. The CDR3 runs from the conserved cysteine through the conserved F or W. The D gene is left open where the match is weak. Size is omitted from some rows. Given values are once, few, many or a class for expanded clones.

clone_size d_call j_call v_call cdr3_length cdr3_nt cdr3_aa
- TRBD1 TRBJ2-6 TRBV5-5 17 TGTGCCAGCAGCGACCGGGACAGGGTCGCGGGGGCCAACGTCCTGACTTTC CASSDRDRVAGANVLTF
- - TRBJ1-2 TRBV19 13 TGTGCCAGTAGGGCTCAGGGGAGTGGCGGCTACACCTTC CASRAQGSGGYTF
- TRBD1 TRBJ1-4 TRBV7-9 14 TGTGCCAGCAGCCGGACAGGCACTAATGAAAAACTGTTTTTT CASSRTGTNEKLFF
few - TRBJ1-6 TRBV25-1 12 TGTGCCAGCAGTGAATTCTTTTCACCCCTCCACTTT CASSEFFSPLHF
- - TRBJ2-7 TRBV5-1 12 TGCGCCAGCAGCCCAGCTGCGTACGAGCAGTACTTC CASSPAAYEQYF
- - TRBJ1-3 TRBV30 15 TGTGCCTGGAGCCTAGGACCGGCGCGGGGAAACACCATATATTTT CAWSLGPARGNTIYF
- TRBD2 TRBJ2-3 TRBV5-1 19 TGCGCCAGCAGCTTAAGACGGTCCAGGACTAGCGGACAGACAGATACGCAGTATTTT CASSLRRSRTSGQTDTQYF
- - TRBJ2-3 TRBV5-4 16 TGTGCCAGCAGCTTTCCTCTTGGCGGAAGCACAGATACGCAGTATTTT CASSFPLGGSTDTQYF
- - TRBJ2-1 TRBV15 19 TGTGCCACCAGCAGAGTCCCCCCCTTGGCGGGAAGCTCCTACAATGAGCAGTTCTTC CATSRVPPLAGSSYNEQFF
- - TRBJ2-3 TRBV6-5 15 TGTGCCAGCAGTTCGGCGGGCGGGGGCACAGATACGCAGTATTTT CASSSAGGGTDTQYF
once TRBD1 TRBJ1-1 TRBV4-1 16 TGCGCCAGCAGCCAAGATGGGGGCAGGGGGCTCGCTGAAGCTTTCTTT CASSQDGGRGLAEAFF
- - TRBJ1-4 TRBV5-6 16 TGTGCCAGCAGCTTGAAACCAGACCCCGACGATGAAAAACTGTTTTTT CASSLKPDPDDEKLFF
- TRBD1 TRBJ2-5 TRBV6-4 13 TGTGCCAGCCCGCTAGGGGGCGCGGAGACCCAGTACTTC CASPLGGAETQYF
- TRBD1 TRBJ2-7 TRBV5-1 14 TGCGCCAGCAGCTTGGCCGGGACAGGGGGTGAGCAGTACTTC CASSLAGTGGEQYF
- - TRBJ2-1 TRBV20-1 11 TGCAGTGCTATCCGTGACTATGAGCAGTTCTTC CSAIRDYEQFF
once - TRBJ2-7 TRBV7-9 13 TGTGCCAGCAGCGACGCACAGAACTCCGGGCAGTACTTC CASSDAQNSGQYF
- - TRBJ2-1 TRBV9 16 TGTGCCAGCAGCGGCACCGGGACCCGTCGGGCAAATGAGCAGTTCTTC CASSGTGTRRANEQFF
- TRBD2 TRBJ2-1 TRBV18 17 TGTGCCAGCTCAGCTACCGATAGCGGGATCTCCTACAATGAGCAGTTCTTC CASSATDSGISYNEQFF
- - TRBJ2-5 TRBV7-9 13 TGTGCCAGCAGCCCGGGGAACCAGGAGACCCAGTACTTC CASSPGNQETQYF
- - TRBJ1-2 TRBV19 15 TGTGCCAGTAGTATACTAACCCAACAGTCGTATGGCTACACCTTC CASSILTQQSYGYTF
- TRBD1 TRBJ2-1 TRBV27 19 TGTGCCAGCAGTGTTGCCAGGGGGATTAGACACCGGGATTACAATGAGCAGTTCTTC CASSVARGIRHRDYNEQFF
- - TRBJ2-7 TRBV9 14 TGTGCCAGCAGCGTGGGTCCCGCCTCCTACGAGCAGTACTTC CASSVGPASYEQYF
- TRBD2 TRBJ2-1 TRBV11-3 20 TGTGCCAGCAGCCCTGGCTGGATTAGCGGGAGGGCCGGGGGCTACAATGAGCAGTTCTTC CASSPGWISGRAGGYNEQFF
- TRBD2 TRBJ2-1 TRBV2 14 TGTGCCAGCTCAAGCAGCGGGACCTACAATGAGCAGTTCTTC CASSSSGTYNEQFF
- - TRBJ2-1 TRBV18 15 TGTGCCAGCTCACCACTAGCATCCTCCTACAATGAGCAGTTCTTC CASSPLASSYNEQFF
- TRBD1 TRBJ2-1 TRBV11-3 13 TGTGCCAGCAGCGCGGGACAGGGAGGGGAGCAGTTCTTC CASSAGQGGEQFF
once TRBD1 TRBJ2-7 TRBV20-1 11 TGCAGTGCCAGGGGGTTCTACGAGCAGTACTTC CSARGFYEQYF
- - TRBJ2-3 TRBV11-2 11 TGTGCCAGCAGCGTCACAGATACGCAGTATTTT CASSVTDTQYF
once TRBD1 TRBJ1-2 TRBV5-8 17 TGTGCCAGCAGCTGGGGGTTGGTTGGACAGGGTATGGACGGCTACACCTTC CASSWGLVGQGMDGYTF
- - TRBJ2-1 TRBV11-2 15 TGTGCCAGCAGCTCGGGGACGGAGGCCTACAATGAGCAGTTCTTC CASSSGTEAYNEQFF
- - TRBJ1-2 TRBV7-2 16 TGTGCCAGCAGCCCAACCGGGACCAGCGTTTACTATGGCTACACCTTC CASSPTGTSVYYGYTF
- - TRBJ2-6 TRBV9 20 TGTGCCAGCAGCGGGGACATTGGGGGCATTAAGAGCTCTGGGGCCAACGTCCTGACTTTC CASSGDIGGIKSSGANVLTF
- - TRBJ2-1 TRBV6-5 16 TGTGCCAGCAGTTACTCTGGGGCGGCCTCCTACAATGAGCAGTTCTTC CASSYSGAASYNEQFF
- TRBD1 TRBJ2-2 TRBV19 14 TGTGCCAGTCGGGACAGGGGAAACACCGGGGAGCTGTTTTTT CASRDRGNTGELFF
once - TRBJ2-7 TRBV18 13 TGTGCCAGCTCACCAAAGTCGGGGGAACAGCAGTACTTC CASSPKSGEQQYF
- TRBD1 TRBJ1-5 TRBV5-1 15 TGCGCCAGCAGCTTGGCGGGACAGCGCAATCAGCCCCAGCATTTT CASSLAGQRNQPQHF
- - TRBJ1-1 TRBV5-1 18 TGCGCCAGCAGCTTAGAAGTAGTACAGAGCCTCCGGGGGAATGAAGCTTTCTTT CASSLEVVQSLRGNEAFF
- TRBD1 TRBJ1-3 TRBV4-3 14 TGCGCCAGCAGCCAAGATCAGGGGGCAAACACCATATATTTT CASSQDQGANTIYF
- TRBD2 TRBJ2-7 TRBV5-1 16 TGCGCCAGCAGCTTGAACCTAGCGGGTGCTGAGGGCGAGCAGTACTTC CASSLNLAGAEGEQYF
- - TRBJ1-4 TRBV18 14 TGTGCCAGCTCTTCACAGGGAACTAATGAAAAACTGTTTTTT CASSSQGTNEKLFF
few - TRBJ2-6 TRBV19 14 TGTGCCAGTATTAGCGATTCTGGGGCCAACGTCCTGACTTTC CASISDSGANVLTF